This entry features one T cell receptor beta chain sequence. The antigen is unknown. This entry is derived from a study of cytotoxic CD8 clonotypes in ibrutinib-treated CLL. Study as a whole: There were, on average, roughly 260,000 productive templates and tens of thousands of productive rearrangements per sample. Study findings and constraints: Ibrutinib response saw clonality rise, and progression saw it return toward baseline.

Germline V lookup: CDR1 SEHNR, CDR2 FQNEAQ (reference sequence). CDR3 length: 16 residues. V dropped 5 bases and J dropped 2; count of bases not matched to a gene: 9. The protocol was immunoSEQ multiplex PCR, while the TCRdb copy is restricted to in-frame clones and leaves out a portion. The sample shows some 130,000 clones, over 75% of them seen only once. The sequence came from a human donor with chronic lymphocytic leukemia. The input for sequencing was PBMCs, taken after 24 months of ibrutinib treatment. The rearrangement uses TRBV7-9 and TRBJ2-3, with 8 bases that match TRBD1. CDR3 region: CASSVVRGQATDTQYF. The CDR3 DNA sequence: TGTGCCAGCAGCGTGGTGAGGGGACAGGCCACAGATACGCAGTATTTT.